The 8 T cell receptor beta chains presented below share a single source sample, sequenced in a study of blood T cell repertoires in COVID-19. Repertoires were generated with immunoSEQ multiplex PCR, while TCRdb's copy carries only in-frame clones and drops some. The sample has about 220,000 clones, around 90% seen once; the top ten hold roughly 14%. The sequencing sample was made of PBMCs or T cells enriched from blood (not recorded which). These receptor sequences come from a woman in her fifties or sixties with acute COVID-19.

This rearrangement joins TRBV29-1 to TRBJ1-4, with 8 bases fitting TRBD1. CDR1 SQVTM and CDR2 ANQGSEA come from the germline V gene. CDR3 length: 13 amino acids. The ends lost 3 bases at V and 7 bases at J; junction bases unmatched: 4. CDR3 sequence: CSVDGRGLEKLFF. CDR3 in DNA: TGCAGCGTTGACGGCAGGGGGCTTGAAAAACTGTTTTTT.

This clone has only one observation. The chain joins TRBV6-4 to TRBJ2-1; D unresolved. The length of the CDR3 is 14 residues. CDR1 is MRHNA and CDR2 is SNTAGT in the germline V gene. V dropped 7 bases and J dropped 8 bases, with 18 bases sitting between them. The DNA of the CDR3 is TGTGCCAGCATCGGTAATACACTAATCGATGAGCAGTTCTTC. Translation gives CASIGNTLIDEQFF.

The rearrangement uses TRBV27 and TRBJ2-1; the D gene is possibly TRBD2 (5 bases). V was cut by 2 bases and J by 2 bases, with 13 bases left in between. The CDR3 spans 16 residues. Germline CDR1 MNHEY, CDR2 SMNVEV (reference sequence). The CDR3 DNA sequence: TGTGCCAGCAGTTTACTCGGGAAGGGCGCCTACAATGAGCAGTTCTTC. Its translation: CASSLLGKGAYNEQFF.

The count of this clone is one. The CDR3 loop is CASSRATTDTQYF. Written as DNA, the CDR3 is TGTGCCAGCTCACGGGCGACCACAGATACGCAGTATTTT. The chain carries TRBV18 and TRBJ2-3; D remains ambiguous. V was clipped by 4 bases and J by 2 bases, with 7 bases between them. Germline V gene lookup returns CDR1 KGHSH and CDR2 LQKENI. There are 13 residues in the CDR3.

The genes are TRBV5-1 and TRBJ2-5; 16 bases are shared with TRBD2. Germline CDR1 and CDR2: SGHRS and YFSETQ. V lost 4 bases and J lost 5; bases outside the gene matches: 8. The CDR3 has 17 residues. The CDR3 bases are TGCGCCAGCAGCCGAGGGACTAGCGGGAGGGCCGGGGAGACCCAGTACTTC. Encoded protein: CASSRGTSGRAGETQYF.

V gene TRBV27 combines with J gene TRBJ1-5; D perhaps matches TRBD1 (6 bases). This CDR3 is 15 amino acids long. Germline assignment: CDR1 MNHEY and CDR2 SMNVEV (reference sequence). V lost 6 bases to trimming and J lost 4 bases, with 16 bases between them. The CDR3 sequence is CASSSGGSRNQPQHF. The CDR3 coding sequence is TGTGCCAGCAGCTCGGGGGGCTCGCGTAATCAGCCCCAGCATTTT.

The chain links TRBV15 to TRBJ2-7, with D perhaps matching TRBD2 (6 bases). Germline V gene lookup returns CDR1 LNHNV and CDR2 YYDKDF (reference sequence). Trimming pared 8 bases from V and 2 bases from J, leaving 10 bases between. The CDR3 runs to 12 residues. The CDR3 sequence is CATSPGAYEQYF. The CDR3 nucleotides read TGTGCCACCTCTCCGGGGGCCTACGAGCAGTACTTC. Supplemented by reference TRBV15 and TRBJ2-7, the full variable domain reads DAMVIQNPRYQVTQFGKPVTLSCSQTLNHNVMYWYQQKSSQAPKLLFHYYDKDFNNEADTPDNFQSRRPNTSFCFLDIRSPGLGDTAMYLCATSPGAYEQYFGPGTRLTVT.

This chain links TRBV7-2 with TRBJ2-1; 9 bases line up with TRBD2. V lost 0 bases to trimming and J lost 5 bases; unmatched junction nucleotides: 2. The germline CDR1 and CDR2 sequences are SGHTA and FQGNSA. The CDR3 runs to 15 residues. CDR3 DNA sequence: TGTGCCAGCAGCTTAGCGCTAGCGGGACACAATGAGCAGTTCTTC. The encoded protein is CASSLALAGHNEQFF.